The clone carrying this T cell receptor beta chain was recorded once. Antigen: not known. This sample is part of a study of vaccination and CD4 T cells after COVID-19. As for treatment: approximately 10-day PBMC culture with coronavirus spike peptide pools or control peptides (ViraFEST assay). An Oncomine TCR Beta short-read assay was used to sequence the DNA from cultured CD4+ T cells. TCRdb called the PCR reads again in MiXCR, with one record for every CDR3 protein. The sample records over 13,000 distinct CDR3 sequences, 45% to 70% being singletons. The source was CD4+ T cells from blood, cultured in vitro, collected before SARS-CoV-2 vaccination. This TCR was recovered from a human donor who had recovered from COVID-19.

CDR3 amino acids: CASTTDRELYGYTF. CDR3 nucleotide sequence: TGTGCCAGCACCACGGACAGGGAGCTCTATGGCTACACCTTC. The chain couples TRBV6-2 or TRBV6-3 to TRBJ1-2; 8 nucleotides line up with TRBD1. V trimming: 7 bases; J trimming: 4 bases; junction bases outside the gene matches: 8. CDR3 length: 14 amino acids. CDR1 and CDR2 (germline): MNHEY, SVGEGT.